This entry lists 4 T cell receptor beta chains sequenced from one sample in a study of blood T cell repertoires in COVID-19. Assay used: immunoSEQ multiplex PCR; TCRdb lists only in-frame clones, some missing. The sample has about 130,000 clones, 78% seen once. The sequenced material came from peripheral blood. Receptor source: a man aged 55 to 70 who had recovered from COVID-19.

The chain employs TRBV5-8 and TRBJ2-2; D possibly corresponds to TRBD1 (6 bases). The V gene lost 1 base and the J gene lost 7 bases, with 20 bases spanning the gap. Germline V gene data show CDR1 as SGHTS and CDR2 as YDEGEE. The CDR3 consists of 17 residues. The CDR3 coding sequence is TGTGCCAGCAGCTTGAGGGCGAATCGGCAGGGGAACGGGGAGCTGTTTTTT. Translated: CASSLRANRQGNGELFF.

The chain recombines TRBV11-2 with TRBJ1-1; 8 nucleotides align to TRBD1. Per the germline V gene, CDR1 is SGHAT and CDR2 is FQNNGV. The length of the CDR3 is 14 residues. Germline trimming cut 7 bases from V and 5 bases from J; bases unmatched to any gene: 9. CDR3 region: CASNRDRGRTEAFF. The DNA for the CDR3 is TGTGCCAGCAACCGTGACAGGGGACGAACTGAAGCTTTCTTT.

The CDR3 loop is CASSSMTGTSNQPQHF. The CDR3 bases are TGTGCCAGCAGTTCTATGACAGGAACGAGCAATCAGCCCCAGCATTTT. The chain couples TRBV28 to TRBJ1-5; perhaps TRBD1 as D (6 bases). Trimming shortened V by 4 bases and J by 1 base, and 14 bases separated the two germline ends. Germline loops: CDR1 MDHEN, CDR2 SYDVKM. There are 16 residues in the CDR3.

In its sample, this clone was seen a few times. The chain carries TRBV3-1 (or the pseudogene TRBV3-2) and TRBJ2-7; 12 nucleotides agree with TRBD2. The CDR3 is made up of 16 amino acids. CDR1 LGHDT and CDR2 YNNKEL come from the germline V gene (reference sequence). The V gene end was trimmed by 2 bases and the J gene end by 5 bases; junction bases not matched to a gene: 7. CDR3: CASSQSFGLAGNEQYF. In DNA form, the CDR3 reads TGTGCCAGCAGCCAATCTTTTGGACTAGCGGGGAACGAGCAGTACTTC.